The next 3 T cell receptor beta chains were all read from a single sample in a study of Ad26.COV2.S vaccination and SARS-CoV-2 variants. Some clones are missing from TCRdb's copy, which holds only in-frame ones; the method was immunoSEQ multiplex PCR. In the table there are about 350,000 clones, roughly nine tenths of which are singletons. The input for sequencing was peripheral blood, taken after recovery from COVID-19. These receptors all come from a human donor who had recovered from COVID-19.

The chain has TRBV3-1 (or the pseudogene TRBV3-2) and TRBJ1-6; D remains unclear. The CDR3 loop spans 12 amino acids. Germline V CDR1 and CDR2: LGHDT, YNNKEL (reference sequence). V lost 1 base, J lost 10 bases, and 5 bases lay in between. CDR3 protein: CASSQGGSPLHF. As DNA, the CDR3 is TGTGCCAGCAGCCAAGGCGGGTCACCCCTCCACTTT.

The chain has TRBV10-1 and TRBJ2-3; the match to TRBD2 covers 7 bases. Trimming took 3 bases from V and 1 from J; bases not matched to a gene: 4. The CDR3 has 15 residues. The germline V gene encodes CDR1 WNHNN and CDR2 SYGVQD (reference sequence). The CDR3 DNA reads as TGCGCCAGCAGTGATATGGGGGGGGGCACAGATACGCAGTATTTT. Residues: CASSDMGGGTDTQYF.

The chain couples TRBV28 to TRBJ2-1; D is possibly TRBD1 or TRBD2 (5 bases each). The CDR3 has 15 residues. The V and J ends lost 7 bases and 8 bases respectively, with 21 bases between them. The V gene's germline CDR1 is MDHEN and CDR2 SYDVKM. Here the CDR3 reads CASTWGTEDEYEQFF. CDR3 nucleotides: TGTGCCAGCACCTGGGGGACGGAAGATGAGTATGAGCAGTTCTTC.